This T cell receptor beta chain was captured in a study of T cell responses to AZD1222 COVID-19 vaccine. CDR3 length: 12 amino acids. Germline lookup yields CDR1 KGHDR and CDR2 SFDVKD. V gave up 8 bases and J gave up 7 bases, with 11 bases separating them. Whole-study findings and limits: Only after the peak T cell response were repertoires sampled. The study found vaccine-associated CD4 TCRs spanning spike, dominant at 160-218 and 743-854. As reported, nearly half of all spike-specific TCRs target variant regions that are unmutated.

Note on this clone: Its antigen is undetermined.

Clones were sequenced by immunoSEQ multiplex PCR, and TCRdb holds only the in-frame ones, with some missing. Seen here are about 120,000 clones, 70% to 90% observed once, and the top ten hold roughly 3.9%. The sequence was obtained from an adult in good health. The source was peripheral blood, collected on day 0 of MenACWY control vaccination. The chain is built from TRBV24-1 and TRBJ2-1; D is possibly TRBD1 (6 bases). CDR3 DNA sequence: TGTGCCACCAAGCACAGGGAGAATGAGCAGTTCTTC. Protein product: CATKHRENEQFF.